This T cell receptor beta chain is from a study of lung T cells in sarcoidosis with Löfgren's syndrome. The wider study: Sarcoidosis features CD4+ T cell accumulation in bronchoalveolar lavage fluid. Analyses focused on Löfgren's syndrome patients.

This clonotype was seen ten or more times. The antigen is not known. The germline CDR1 and CDR2 sequences are SGHRS and YFSETQ. Losses at the gene ends were 3 bases for V and 7 bases for J; bases not matched to a gene: 7. This CDR3 comprises 14 residues. Overall study findings and caveats: Paired TRAV12-1/TRBV2 TCRs showed CDR3 homology and preferential pairing. Multiple Löfgren's syndrome patients reportedly shared TRAV12-1 and TRBV2 CDR3 motifs, suggesting public CD4+ TCRs.

TCRdb redid the calling of the reads with MiXCR, one entry per CDR3 protein. The sample carries some 8,000 distinct CDR3 sequences, over 20% recorded once. Sample: CD4+ T cells from bronchoalveolar lavage fluid. The rearrangement joins TRBV5-1 to TRBJ1-1; 9 bases agree with TRBD1. The receptor's source is a human donor with sarcoidosis (Löfgren's syndrome or another form), or a control subject (not recorded which). The CDR3 region is CASSWGTGMSEAFF. CDR3 DNA: TGCGCCAGCAGCTGGGGGACAGGGATGAGTGAAGCTTTCTTT.